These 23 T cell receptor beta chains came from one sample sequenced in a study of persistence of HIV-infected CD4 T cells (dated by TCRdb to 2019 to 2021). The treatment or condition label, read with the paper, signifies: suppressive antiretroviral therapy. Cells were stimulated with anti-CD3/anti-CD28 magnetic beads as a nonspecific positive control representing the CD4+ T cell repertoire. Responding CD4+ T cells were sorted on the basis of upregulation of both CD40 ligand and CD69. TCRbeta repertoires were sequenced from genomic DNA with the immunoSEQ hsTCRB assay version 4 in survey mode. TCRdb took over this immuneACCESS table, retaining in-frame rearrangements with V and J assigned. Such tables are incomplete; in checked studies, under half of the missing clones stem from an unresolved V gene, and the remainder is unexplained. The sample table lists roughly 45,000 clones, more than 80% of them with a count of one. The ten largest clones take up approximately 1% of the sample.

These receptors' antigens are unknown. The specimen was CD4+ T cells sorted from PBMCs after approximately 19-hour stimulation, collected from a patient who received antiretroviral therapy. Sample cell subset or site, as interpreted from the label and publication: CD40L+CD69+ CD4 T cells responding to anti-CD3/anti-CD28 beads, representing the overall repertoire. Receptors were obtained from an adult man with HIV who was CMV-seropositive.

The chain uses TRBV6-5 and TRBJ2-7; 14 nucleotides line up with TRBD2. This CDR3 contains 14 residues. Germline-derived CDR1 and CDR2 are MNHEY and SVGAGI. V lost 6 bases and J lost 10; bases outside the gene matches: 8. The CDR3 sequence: CASSSTSGGAVQYF. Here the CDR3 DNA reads TGTGCCAGCAGCTCGACTAGCGGGGGGGCAGTACAGTACTTC.

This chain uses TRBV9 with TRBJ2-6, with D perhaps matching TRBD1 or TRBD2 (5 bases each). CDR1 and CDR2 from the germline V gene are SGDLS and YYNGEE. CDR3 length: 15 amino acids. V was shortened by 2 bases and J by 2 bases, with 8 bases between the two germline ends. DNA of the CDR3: TGTGCCAGCAGCGTCGAGGGGCCTGGGGCCAACGTCCTGACTTTC. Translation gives CASSVEGPGANVLTF.

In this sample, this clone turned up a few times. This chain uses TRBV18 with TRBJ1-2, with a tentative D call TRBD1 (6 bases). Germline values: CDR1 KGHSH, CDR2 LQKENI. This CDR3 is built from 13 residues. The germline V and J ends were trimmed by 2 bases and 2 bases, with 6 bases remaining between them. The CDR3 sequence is CASSPRGNYGYTF. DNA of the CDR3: TGTGCCAGCTCACCAAGGGGGAACTATGGCTACACCTTC.

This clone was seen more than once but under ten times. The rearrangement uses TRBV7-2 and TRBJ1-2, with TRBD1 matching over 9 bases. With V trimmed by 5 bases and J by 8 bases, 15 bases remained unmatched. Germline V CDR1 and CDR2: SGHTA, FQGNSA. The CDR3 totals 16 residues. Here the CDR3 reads CASSPDRGLNSRGYTF. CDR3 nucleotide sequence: TGTGCCAGCAGCCCGGACAGGGGTCTTAATAGCCGGGGCTACACCTTC.

CDR3 nucleotide sequence: TGTGCCAGCAGCTTAGCTCACACCGGGGAGCTGTTTTTT. Its protein is CASSLAHTGELFF. This chain connects TRBV11-3 to TRBJ2-2; no reliable D call. V was trimmed by 1 base and J by 3 bases, leaving 3 bases between them. Germline CDR1 reads SGHNT; CDR2 reads YENEEA. This CDR3 contains 13 residues. Variable domain in full (rest from reference TRBV11-3 and TRBJ2-2): EAGVVQSPRYKIIEKKQPVAFWCNPISGHNTLYWYLQNLGQGPELLIRYENEEAVDDSQLPKDRFSAERLKGVDSTLKIQPAELGDSAVYLCASSLAHTGELFFGEGSRLTVL.

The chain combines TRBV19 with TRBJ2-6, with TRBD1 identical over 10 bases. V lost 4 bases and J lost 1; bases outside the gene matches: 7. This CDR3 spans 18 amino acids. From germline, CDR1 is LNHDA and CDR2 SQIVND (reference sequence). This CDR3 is CASSTGQGGPSGANVLTF. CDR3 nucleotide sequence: TGTGCCAGTAGTACAGGACAGGGGGGACCGTCTGGGGCCAACGTCCTGACTTTC.

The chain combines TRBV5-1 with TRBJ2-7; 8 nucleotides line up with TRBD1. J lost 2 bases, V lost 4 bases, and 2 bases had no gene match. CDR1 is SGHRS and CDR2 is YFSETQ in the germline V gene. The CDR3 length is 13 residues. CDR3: CASSAQGAYEQYF. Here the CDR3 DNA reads TGCGCCAGCAGCGCACAGGGGGCCTACGAGCAGTACTTC.

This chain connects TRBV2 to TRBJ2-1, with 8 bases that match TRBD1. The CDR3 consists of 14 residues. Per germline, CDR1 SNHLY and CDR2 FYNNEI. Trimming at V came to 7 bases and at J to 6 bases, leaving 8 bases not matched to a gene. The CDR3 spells CASKGDRRSNEQFF. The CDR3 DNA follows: TGTGCCAGCAAAGGGGACAGGCGGTCCAATGAGCAGTTCTTC.

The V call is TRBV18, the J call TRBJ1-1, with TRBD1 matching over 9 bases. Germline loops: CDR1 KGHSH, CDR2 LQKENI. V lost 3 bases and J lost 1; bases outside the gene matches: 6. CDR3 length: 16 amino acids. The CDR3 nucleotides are TGTGCCAGCTCACCCACGACAGGGGGAGGGAACACTGAAGCTTTCTTT. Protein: CASSPTTGGGNTEAFF. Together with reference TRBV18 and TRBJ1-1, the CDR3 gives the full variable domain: NAGVMQNPRHLVRRRGQEARLRCSPMKGHSHVYWYRQLPEEGLKFMVYLQKENIIDESGMPKERFSAEFPKEGPSILRIQQVVRGDSAAYFCASSPTTGGGNTEAFFGQGTRLTVV.

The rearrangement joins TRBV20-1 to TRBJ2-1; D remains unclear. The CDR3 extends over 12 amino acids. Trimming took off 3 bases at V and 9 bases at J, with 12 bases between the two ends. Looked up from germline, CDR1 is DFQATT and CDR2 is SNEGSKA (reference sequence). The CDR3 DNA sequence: TGCAGTGCTAGTAGGCTGCGAAGTGAGCAGTTCTTC. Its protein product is CSASRLRSEQFF.

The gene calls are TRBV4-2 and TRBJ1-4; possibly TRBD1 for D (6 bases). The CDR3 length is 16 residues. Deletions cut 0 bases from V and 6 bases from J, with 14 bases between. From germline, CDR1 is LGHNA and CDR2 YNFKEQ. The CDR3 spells CASSQEWDKGDEKLFF. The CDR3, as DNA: TGTGCCAGCAGCCAAGAGTGGGACAAAGGGGATGAAAAACTGTTTTTT.

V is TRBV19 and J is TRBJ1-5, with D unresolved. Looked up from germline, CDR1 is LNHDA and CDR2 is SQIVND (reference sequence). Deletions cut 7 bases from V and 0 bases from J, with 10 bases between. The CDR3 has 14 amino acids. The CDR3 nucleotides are TGTGCCAGTAATGTGGCGGGTAGCAATCAGCCCCAGCATTTT. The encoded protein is CASNVAGSNQPQHF. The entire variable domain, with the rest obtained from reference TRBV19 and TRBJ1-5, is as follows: DGGITQSPKYLFRKEGQNVTLSCEQNLNHDAMYWYRQDPGQGLRLIYYSQIVNDFQKGDIAEGYSVSREKKESFPLTVTSAQKNPTAFYLCASNVAGSNQPQHFGDGTRLSIL.

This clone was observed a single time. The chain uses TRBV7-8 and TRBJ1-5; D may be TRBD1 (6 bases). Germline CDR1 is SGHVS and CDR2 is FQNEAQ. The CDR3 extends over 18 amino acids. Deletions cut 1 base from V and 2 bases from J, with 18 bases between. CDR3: CASSLGIGGRGGNQPQHF. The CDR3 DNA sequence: TGTGCCAGCAGCTTAGGAATTGGGGGCAGGGGAGGCAATCAGCCCCAGCATTTT.

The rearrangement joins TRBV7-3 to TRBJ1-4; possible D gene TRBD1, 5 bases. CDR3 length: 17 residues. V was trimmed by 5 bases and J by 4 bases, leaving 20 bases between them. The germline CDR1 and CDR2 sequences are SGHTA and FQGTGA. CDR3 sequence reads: CASSPAGWGGLNEKLFF. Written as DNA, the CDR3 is TGTGCCAGCAGCCCCGCCGGGTGGGGGGGTCTTAATGAAAAACTGTTTTTT. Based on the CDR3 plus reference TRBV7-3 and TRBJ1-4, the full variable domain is GAGVSQTPSNKVTEKGKYVELRCDPISGHTALYWYRQSLGQGPEFLIYFQGTGAADDSGLPNDRFFAVRPEGSVSTLKIQRTERGDSAVYLCASSPAGWGGLNEKLFFGSGTQLSVL.

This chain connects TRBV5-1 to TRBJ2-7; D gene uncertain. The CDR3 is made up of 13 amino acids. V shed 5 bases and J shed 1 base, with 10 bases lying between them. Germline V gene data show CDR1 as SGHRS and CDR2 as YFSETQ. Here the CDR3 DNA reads TGCGCCAGCAGTTCTTCAGTTTCCTACGAGCAGTACTTC. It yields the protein CASSSSVSYEQYF.

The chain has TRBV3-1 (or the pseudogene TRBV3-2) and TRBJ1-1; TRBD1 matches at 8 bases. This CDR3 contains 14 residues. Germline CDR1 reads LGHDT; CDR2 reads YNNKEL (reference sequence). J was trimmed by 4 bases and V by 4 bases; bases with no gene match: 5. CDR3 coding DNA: TGTGCCAGCAGCCGTACAGGGGGGATCACTGAAGCTTTCTTT. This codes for CASSRTGGITEAFF.

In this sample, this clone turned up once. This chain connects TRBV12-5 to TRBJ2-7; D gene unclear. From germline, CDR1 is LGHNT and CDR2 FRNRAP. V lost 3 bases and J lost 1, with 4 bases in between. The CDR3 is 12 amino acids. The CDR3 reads CASGFGSYEQYF. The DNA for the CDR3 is TGTGCTAGTGGTTTTGGGTCCTACGAGCAGTACTTC.

The chain's CDR3 is CASSGQGASGNQPQHF. CDR3 nucleotides: TGTGCCAGCAGCGGACAGGGGGCGAGCGGCAATCAGCCCCAGCATTTT. The gene calls are TRBV2 and TRBJ1-5, with TRBD1 matching over 11 bases. This CDR3 has 16 amino acids. V dropped 6 bases and J dropped 2; count of bases not matched to a gene: 6. Per germline, CDR1 SNHLY and CDR2 FYNNEI.

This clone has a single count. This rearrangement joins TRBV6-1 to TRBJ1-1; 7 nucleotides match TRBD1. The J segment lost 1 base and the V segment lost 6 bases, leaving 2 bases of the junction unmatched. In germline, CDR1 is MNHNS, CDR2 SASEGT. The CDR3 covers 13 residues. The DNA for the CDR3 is TGTGCCAGCAGAGGGACAGAGAACACTGAAGCTTTCTTT. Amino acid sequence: CASRGTENTEAFF.

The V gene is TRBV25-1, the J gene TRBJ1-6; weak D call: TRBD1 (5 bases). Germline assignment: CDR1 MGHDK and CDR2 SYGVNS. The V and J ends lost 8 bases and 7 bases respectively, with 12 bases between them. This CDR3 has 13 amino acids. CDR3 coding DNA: TGTGCCAGCGCCGACAGAGGGAATTCACCCCTCCACTTT. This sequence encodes CASADRGNSPLHF.

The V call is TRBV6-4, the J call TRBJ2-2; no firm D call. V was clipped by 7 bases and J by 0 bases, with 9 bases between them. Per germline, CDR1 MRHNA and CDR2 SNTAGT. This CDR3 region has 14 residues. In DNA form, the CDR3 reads TGTGCCAGCACCCGCCTCGCGAACACCGGGGAGCTGTTTTTT. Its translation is CASTRLANTGELFF.

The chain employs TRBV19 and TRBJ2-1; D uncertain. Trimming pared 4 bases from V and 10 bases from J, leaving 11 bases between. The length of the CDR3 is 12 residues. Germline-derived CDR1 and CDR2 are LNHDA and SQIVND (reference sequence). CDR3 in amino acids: CASSSPLGEQFF. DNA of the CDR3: TGTGCCAGTAGTAGTCCCCTGGGAGAGCAGTTCTTC.

The CDR3 reads CASTQTGDGEAFF. CDR3 nucleotide sequence: TGTGCCAGCACTCAAACAGGGGACGGTGAAGCTTTCTTT. The chain links TRBV12-3 or TRBV12-4 to TRBJ1-1; 7 bases line up with TRBD1. With 7 bases clipped from V and 7 bases from J, the junction kept 9 bases outside the gene matches. The CDR3 has 13 residues.